Shown below are 23 T cell receptor beta chains from a single sample sequenced in a study of blood T cells in healthy people across ages. A J-beta primer mix and a sample-barcoded 5' primer were used in a second PCR of roughly 7 to 12 cycles. In TCRdb, the 5' RACE reads were re-called with MiXCR into one record per CDR3 protein. The table includes about 700,000 distinct CDR3 sequences, approximately 31% detected once. Sequenced: blood. The source is a woman of 80 years or more in good health.

The V gene is TRBV20-1, the J gene TRBJ2-1, with D tentatively TRBD2 (5 bases). Germline CDR1 DFQATT, CDR2 SNEGSKA (reference sequence). The CDR3 extends over 13 amino acids. Trimming removed 3 bases at V and 13 bases at J, with 19 bases between. The CDR3 spells CSASPGPGETQFF. As DNA, the CDR3 is TGCAGTGCTAGCCCGGGCCCCGGGGAGACCCAGTTCTTC.

J is TRBJ1-2 and V is TRBV2; 10 nucleotides align to TRBD1. CDR3 size: 15 residues. Germline CDR1 is SNHLY and CDR2 is FYNNEI. V lost 3 bases to trimming and J lost 4 bases; unmatched junction nucleotides: 5. The CDR3 region is CASSEDRGVFYGYTF. CDR3 DNA: TGTGCCAGCAGTGAGGACAGGGGGGTATTCTATGGCTACACCTTC.

With regard to this clonotype: The junction does not match germline at one end; this may be a read error. The chain has TRBV3-1 and TRBJ2-7; 9 bases fit TRBD2. The CDR3 spans 15 residues. Germline V CDR1 and CDR2: LGHDT, YNNKEL (reference sequence). The CDR3 is CAGSQVASGAYEQYF. The CDR3 DNA reads as TGTGCCGGCAGCCAAGTGGCTAGCGGGGCCTACGAGCAGTACTTC.

This clonotype has just one count. V usage is TRBV7-9 and J usage is TRBJ2-1; D uncertain. This CDR3 has 14 residues. Germline V gene lookup returns CDR1 SEHNR and CDR2 FQNEAQ (reference sequence). V was pared by 3 bases and J by 3 bases, with 9 bases between. CDR3 DNA: TGTGCCAGCAGCTTTCTAGGGAACTACAATGAGCAGTTCTTC. Its translation: CASSFLGNYNEQFF.

Details on this clonotype: The junction shows a germline mismatch at one end, possibly a read error. The chain has TRBV5-1 and TRBJ2-5; maybe TRBD2 (7 bases). Germline V CDR1 and CDR2: SGHRS, YFSETQ. CDR3 length: 17 amino acids. CDR3 region: CANSRGLAGAPQETQYF. CDR3 coding DNA: TGCGCCAACAGCCGGGGACTGGCGGGGGCTCCTCAAGAGACCCAGTACTTC.

The genes are TRBV7-2 and TRBJ1-1; D is ambiguous. Trimming pared 7 bases from V and 3 bases from J, leaving 15 bases between. This CDR3 contains 14 residues. Per the germline V gene, CDR1 is SGHTA and CDR2 is FQGNSA. This CDR3 reads CASTIPGRDTEAFF. In DNA form, the CDR3 reads TGTGCCAGCACCATACCGGGTAGAGACACTGAAGCTTTCTTT.

This clonotype came up a few times. This may stem from a read error, because a much larger clone lies one nucleotide away. V usage is TRBV12-3 or TRBV12-4 and J usage is TRBJ1-2; 11 nucleotides align to TRBD1. This CDR3 region has 14 residues. V shed 6 bases and J 8 bases; nucleotides not matched to a gene: 8. The CDR3 reads CASRLGTGGDGYTF. The CDR3 bases are TGTGCCAGCAGGTTGGGGACAGGGGGGGACGGCTACACCTTC.

The genes are TRBV7-2 and TRBJ2-7; no definite D call. The CDR3 totals 15 residues. Trimming removed 5 bases at V and 2 bases at J, with 16 bases between. Germline lookup yields CDR1 SGHTA and CDR2 FQGNSA. The CDR3 nucleotides read TGTGCCAGCAGCGAAAACGGGCTAACAACCTACGAGCAGTACTTC. Translated, it gives CASSENGLTTYEQYF.

There are many counts of this clonotype. CDR3 DNA sequence: TGTGCCAGCAGTCCCGGGACAGGGAAATATGGCTACACCTTC. Translating gives CASSPGTGKYGYTF. The chain recombines TRBV7-2 with TRBJ1-2; TRBD1 matches at 9 bases. This CDR3 contains 14 residues. CDR1 is SGHTA and CDR2 is FQGNSA in the germline V gene. V dropped 6 bases and J dropped 5; count of bases not matched to a gene: 7.

About this clonotype: Because it lacks the conserved phenylalanine or tryptophan at the end, this CDR3 is likely a read error. V is TRBV6-2 or TRBV6-3 and J is TRBJ1-6; 9 bases are a match to TRBD1. This CDR3 spans 15 amino acids. Losses at the gene ends were 2 bases for V and 9 bases for J; bases not matched to a gene: 5. The V gene's germline CDR1 is MNHEY and CDR2 SVGEGT. The CDR3 DNA sequence: TGTGCCAGCAGTTACGGAACAGGGGGCGGTTCACCCCTCCACTTG. Translated: CASSYGTGGGSPLHL.

In nucleotides, the CDR3 is TGCAGTGCCCAGGACAACTCCTACGAGCAGTACTTC. Translated, it gives CSAQDNSYEQYF. This chain uses TRBV20-1 with TRBJ2-7, with D possibly TRBD1 on 5 matching bases. Trimming shortened V by 6 bases and J by 0 bases, and 9 bases separated the two germline ends. Germline V CDR1 and CDR2: DFQATT, SNEGSKA (reference sequence). The CDR3 spans 12 residues.

Comments on this clonotype: A much larger clone differs from this one at a single base, so this may be a read error. The genes are TRBV15 and TRBJ1-2; no clear D gene. The CDR3 sequence is 14 residues long. Germline CDR1 reads LNHNV; CDR2 reads YYDKDF (reference sequence). The CDR3 bases are TGTACCACCAGCAGAGATTTTAAGGGAAATGGCTACACCTTC. Its protein product is CTTSRDFKGNGYTF.

This clonotype was observed at least ten times. V usage is TRBV5-1 and J usage is TRBJ2-3, with a tentative D call TRBD2 (6 bases). Trimming removed 4 bases at V and 3 bases at J, with 12 bases between. This CDR3 spans 14 amino acids. Germline CDR1 reads SGHRS; CDR2 reads YFSETQ. The CDR3 bases are TGCGCCAGCAGCCTGGAGGGAGGTACAGATACGCAGTATTTT. This translates into CASSLEGGTDTQYF.

This clonotype was seen a handful of times. This chain uses TRBV30 with TRBJ1-4, with D perhaps matching TRBD1 (5 bases). Germline loops: CDR1 GTSNPN, CDR2 SVGIG (reference sequence). The V end lost 3 bases, the J end lost 0 bases, and 14 bases lay between the germline ends. This CDR3 is built from 16 residues. CDR3 protein: CAWRSGRGATNEKLFF. The CDR3 DNA is TGTGCCTGGAGGTCGGGACGGGGTGCAACTAATGAAAAACTGTTTTTT.

This clonotype was recorded many times. CDR3 sequence: CASSLGRVGEKLFF. Here the CDR3 DNA reads TGTGCCAGCAGCTTGGGTAGGGTTGGCGAAAAACTGTTTTTT. The chain carries TRBV5-6 and TRBJ1-4; D is undetermined. The V gene's germline CDR1 is SGHDT and CDR2 YYEEEE. The CDR3 totals 14 residues. V was cut by 0 bases and J by 8 bases, with 11 bases left in between.

A remark on this clonotype: This clone may be a read error of a much larger clone one base away. The V and J genes are TRBV20-1 and TRBJ1-5; D is uncertain. CDR3 length: 15 residues. Germline V lookup: CDR1 DFQATT, CDR2 SNEGSKA (reference sequence). The CDR3 here is CNARVSVYSNQPQHF. CDR3 in DNA: TGCAATGCTAGAGTATCAGTCTATAGCAATCAGCCCCAGCATTTT.

This clonotype has more than one count but fewer than ten. The V call is TRBV6-1, the J call TRBJ2-3, with 7 bases fitting TRBD2. Unmatched junction bases numbered 9, after V lost 6 bases and J lost 3 bases. The CDR3 consists of 15 residues. Germline loops: CDR1 MNHNS, CDR2 SASEGT. DNA of the CDR3: TGTGCCAGCAGAGGACTAGTCCTCCGGACAGATACGCAGTATTTT. Translated: CASRGLVLRTDTQYF.

V gene TRBV9 combines with J gene TRBJ2-7; TRBD2 matches at 9 bases. Germline CDR1 and CDR2: SGDLS and YYNGEE. The CDR3 runs 14 residues. V trimming: 3 bases; J trimming: 4 bases; junction bases outside the gene matches: 5. The CDR3 nucleotides read TGTGCCAGCAGCGCCCGCGGGGGGGCTTACGAGCAGTACTTC. Translating gives CASSARGGAYEQYF.

With regard to this clonotype: At one of its ends the junction is not consistent with the germline gene, which may arise from a read error. The gene calls are TRBV30 and TRBJ1-1, with 7 bases matching TRBD1. Germline V gives CDR1 GTSNPN, CDR2 SVGIG (reference sequence). This CDR3 has 14 residues. CDR3 coding DNA: TGTGTCTGGAGTCAGGGACAGACGAACACTGAAGCTTTCTTT. Protein product: CVWSQGQTNTEAFF. Filled out from reference TRBV30 and TRBJ1-1, the complete variable domain reads SQTIHQWPATLVQPVGSPLSLECTVEGTSNPNLYWYRQAAGRGLQLLFYSVGIGQISSEVPQNLSASRPQDRQFILSSKKLLLSDSGFYLCVWSQGQTNTEAFFGQGTRLTVV.

Note on this clonotype: This sequence may be a read error, since a much larger clone differs from it by one base. For the CDR3, the DNA is TGTGCCAGCAGCCCTCGGGGGAATGAGGAGGCCCAGTACTTC. It yields the protein CASSPRGNEEAQYF. The chain has TRBV7-9 and TRBJ2-7, with a possible D match to TRBD2 (6 bases). Trimming removed 5 bases from V and 10 bases from J, with 21 bases in between. The CDR3 sequence is 14 residues long. Germline assignment: CDR1 SEHNR and CDR2 FQNEAQ (reference sequence).

Concerning this clonotype: With a much larger clone just one base away, this may be a read error. This rearrangement joins TRBV5-1 to TRBJ2-5, with 8 bases that match TRBD2. There are 15 residues in the CDR3. From germline, CDR1 is SGHRS and CDR2 YFSETQ. Losses at the gene ends were 4 bases for V and 13 bases for J; bases not matched to a gene: 18. This chain's CDR3 is CASSRRGAPVNERYF. CDR3 coding DNA: TGCGCCAGCAGCAGGCGGGGGGCGCCCGTCAACGAGCGGTACTTC.

At least ten counts were recorded for this clonotype. The rearrangement uses TRBV20-1 and TRBJ2-5; the match to TRBD1 covers 12 bases. The CDR3 totals 14 residues. The V gene end was trimmed by 6 bases and the J gene end by 5 bases; junction bases not matched to a gene: 7. Germline V gene data show CDR1 as DFQATT and CDR2 as SNEGSKA (reference sequence). The CDR3 is CSARDRGRLETQYF. In DNA, the CDR3 is TGCAGTGCCAGGGACAGGGGGCGGTTGGAGACCCAGTACTTC.

This clonotype appeared once. At one end the junction does not follow the germline gene, possibly because of a read error. The rearrangement joins TRBV12-3 or TRBV12-4 to TRBJ1-2; D remains unclear. The CDR3 loop spans 14 amino acids. The CDR3 DNA follows: TGTGCCGGCAGTTCTTACCTAGAAGACTATGGCTACACCTTC. Translating gives CAGSSYLEDYGYTF.